Presented here are 24 T cell receptor beta chains from one specimen sequenced in a study of T-cell reconstitution after alpha-beta-depleted transplantation in children. During its preparation, the TCRbeta library received unique molecular identifiers. TCRdb reprocessed the PCR reads with MiXCR, giving one entry per CDR3 protein. This sample carries 800,000 to 1,000,000 distinct CDR3 sequences, about 26% of them seen once, and the ten largest clones take approximately 30%. The specimen comprised PBMCs, mostly from graft donor cells, sampled 360 days after TCRalphabeta/CD19-depleted stem cell transplant. These receptor sequences come from a boy younger than two who had a stem cell transplant for SCID, so the T cells may come from the graft donor.

This chain joins TRBV25-1 and TRBJ2-1, with no clear D. The germline V gene encodes CDR1 MGHDK and CDR2 SYGVNS. This CDR3 is 15 amino acids long. The germline V and J ends were trimmed by 4 bases and 9 bases, with 19 bases remaining between them. CDR3 coding DNA: TGTGCCAGCAGTGCTTGGGCTTCATCTCCGAGTGAGCAGTTCTTC. It is translated as CASSAWASSPSEQFF.

This sequence joins TRBV7-3 and TRBJ2-3, with 9 bases aligning to TRBD1. Trimming removed 2 bases from V and 2 bases from J; junction bases left unmatched: 5. This CDR3 contains 16 residues. Per germline, CDR1 SGHTA and CDR2 FQGTGA. The CDR3 sequence is CASSLGGQGDTDTQYF. CDR3 nucleotide sequence: TGTGCCAGCAGCTTAGGGGGACAGGGAGACACAGATACGCAGTATTTT. Complete variable domain (other parts from reference TRBV7-3 and TRBJ2-3): GAGVSQTPSNKVTEKGKYVELRCDPISGHTALYWYRQSLGQGPEFLIYFQGTGAADDSGLPNDRFFAVRPEGSVSTLKIQRTERGDSAVYLCASSLGGQGDTDTQYFGPGTRLTVL.

This clonotype was detected a few times. The gene calls are TRBV4-2 and TRBJ2-1, with 12 bases matching TRBD2. This CDR3 is built from 17 residues. After removal of 1 base from V and 5 bases from J, the junction contained 6 bases not matched to a gene. CDR1 and CDR2 from the germline V gene are LGHNA and YNFKEQ. CDR3 loop: CASSQGASGGANNEQFF. CDR3 in DNA: TGTGCCAGCAGCCAAGGGGCTAGCGGGGGGGCAAACAATGAGCAGTTCTTC.

Here the CDR3 reads CASSSLTGAGATNEKLFF. CDR3 bases: TGTGCCAGCAGCTCACTGACAGGGGCCGGGGCAACTAATGAAAAACTGTTTTTT. V is TRBV5-5 and J is TRBJ1-4, with 8 nucleotides matching TRBD1. CDR1 is SGHKS and CDR2 is YYEKEE in the germline V gene (reference sequence). The V and J ends lost 3 bases and 0 bases, in that order; junction bases with no gene match: 10. The CDR3 contains 18 residues.

V usage is TRBV12-3 or TRBV12-4 and J usage is TRBJ2-7; tentatively, D is TRBD1 (6 bases). V lost 6 bases, J lost 2 bases, and 20 bases lay in between. The CDR3 runs 16 residues. The CDR3: CASSEPHPWGPYEQYF. The DNA for the CDR3 is TGTGCCAGCAGCGAACCCCACCCTTGGGGGCCCTACGAGCAGTACTTC.

The V gene is TRBV6-6, the J gene TRBJ2-7, with D tentatively TRBD1 or TRBD2 (5 bases each). CDR1 and CDR2 from the germline V gene are MNHNY and SVGAGI (reference sequence). CDR3 length equals 12 residues. V was cut by 2 bases and J by 6 bases, with 8 bases left in between. In nucleotides, the CDR3 is TGTGCCAGCAGTTACCGAGGGACCGAGCAGTACTTC. This encodes CASSYRGTEQYF.

A few counts support this clonotype. The chain joins TRBV7-7 to TRBJ2-2; TRBD2 matches at 8 bases. CDR3 length: 14 amino acids. The V and J ends lost 11 bases and 1 base, in that order; junction bases with no gene match: 6. CDR1 is SSHAT and CDR2 is FNYEAQ in the germline V gene (reference sequence). The CDR3 is CASGGARNTGELFF. CDR3 sequence (DNA): TGTGCCTCCGGGGGGGCACGGAACACCGGGGAGCTGTTTTTT. Supplemented by reference TRBV7-7 and TRBJ2-2, the full variable domain reads GAGVSQSPRYKVTKRGQDVTLRCDPISSHATLYWYQQALGQGPEFLTYFNYEAQPDKSGLPSDRFSAERPEGSISTLTIQRTEQRDSAMYRCASGGARNTGELFFGEGSRLTVL.

The V call is TRBV4-3, the J call TRBJ2-7; D unclear. This CDR3 comprises 15 residues. CDR1 is LGHNA, CDR2 YSLEER, per germline. V gave up 0 bases and J gave up 6 bases, with 15 bases separating them. The chain's CDR3 is CASSQDRQTPLEQYF. In DNA, the CDR3 is TGCGCCAGCAGCCAAGATCGTCAGACCCCCCTCGAGCAGTACTTC.

A few counts support this clonotype. CDR3 nucleotides: TGTGCCAGCAGTCCTTATGGGGGGCCCGGTAACAATGAGCAGTTCTTC. Translated: CASSPYGGPGNNEQFF. The chain is built from TRBV27 and TRBJ2-1; TRBD1 or TRBD2 may be the D gene (6 bases each). The CDR3 contains 16 residues. The ends were cut back, 5 bases at V and 5 bases at J, with 19 bases in the middle. The germline V gene encodes CDR1 MNHEY and CDR2 SMNVEV (reference sequence).

The rearrangement joins TRBV6-1 to TRBJ2-2, with TRBD2 matching over 8 bases. Per the germline V gene, CDR1 is MNHNS and CDR2 is SASEGT. J gave up 6 bases and V 6 bases, and 9 bases lay outside the gene matches. This CDR3 comprises 15 residues. CDR3 DNA sequence: TGTGCCAGCAGCTTCGGGAGGGCCCAAGCCGGGGAGCTGTTTTTT. Encoded protein: CASSFGRAQAGELFF.

This clonotype has a handful of counts. The CDR3 nucleotides read TGCGCCAGCAGCTTGGGACAGGGGATAGATACGCAGTATTTT. Translated: CASSLGQGIDTQYF. V is TRBV5-1 and J is TRBJ2-3; 8 bases fit TRBD1. Germline CDR1 is SGHRS and CDR2 is YFSETQ. V gave up 0 bases and J gave up 5 bases; unmatched junction bases: 2. This CDR3 has 14 residues.

There are a few counts of this clonotype. The rearrangement joins TRBV5-6 to TRBJ2-5; the match to TRBD1 covers 9 bases. There are 15 residues in the CDR3. CDR1 and CDR2 (germline): SGHDT, YYEEEE. The ends lost 3 bases at V and 5 bases at J; junction bases unmatched: 8. This CDR3 is CASSYNRGRGETQYF. CDR3 nucleotides: TGTGCCAGCAGCTACAACAGGGGGCGCGGGGAGACCCAGTACTTC. The variable domain in full, with the rest retrieved from reference TRBV5-6 and TRBJ2-5, is DAGVTQSPTHLIKTRGQQVTLRCSPKSGHDTVSWYQQALGQGPQFIFQYYEEEERQRGNFPDRFSGHQFPNYSSELNVNALLLGDSALYLCASSYNRGRGETQYFGPGTRLLVL.

The chain recombines TRBV11-2 with TRBJ2-3; the match to TRBD2 covers 11 bases. This CDR3 region has 16 residues. J was trimmed by 4 bases and V by 4 bases; bases with no gene match: 7. Per germline, CDR1 SGHAT and CDR2 FQNNGV. The CDR3 protein is CASSSLAGGLPDTQYF. CDR3 nucleotide sequence: TGTGCCAGCAGCTCGTTAGCGGGGGGGCTTCCAGATACGCAGTATTTT.

This clonotype was observed at least ten times. This sequence joins TRBV25-1 and TRBJ1-1; no definite D call. The CDR3 length is 12 residues. V was trimmed by 2 bases and J by 1 base, leaving 2 bases between them. Germline-derived CDR1 and CDR2 are MGHDK and SYGVNS. The CDR3 sequence: CASSERNTEAFF. The CDR3 coding sequence is TGTGCCAGCAGTGAACGGAACACTGAAGCTTTCTTT.

This sequence joins TRBV7-3 and TRBJ2-5; D ambiguous. CDR1 is SGHTA and CDR2 is FQGTGA in the germline V gene. This CDR3 spans 15 amino acids. V shed 2 bases and J shed 5 bases, with 15 bases lying between them. The CDR3, as DNA: TGTGCCAGCAGCTTATTAGGCAGGCTGGGGGAGACCCAGTACTTC. Its translation is CASSLLGRLGETQYF.

The gene calls are TRBV5-5 and TRBJ2-7; D gene unclear. CDR3 length: 15 residues. In germline, CDR1 is SGHKS, CDR2 YYEKEE (reference sequence). Trimming removed 0 bases from V and 3 bases from J, with 13 bases in between. The CDR3 region has the DNA TGTGCCAGCAGCTTGGCCTTTGACTCAGGCTACGAGCAGTACTTC. This gives the protein CASSLAFDSGYEQYF.

This clonotype was recorded a few times. The rearrangement joins TRBV5-1 to TRBJ2-7, with 7 bases lining up with TRBD1. Germline-derived CDR1 and CDR2 are SGHRS and YFSETQ. The CDR3 covers 14 residues. J gave up 4 bases and V 9 bases, and 13 bases lay outside the gene matches. This CDR3 is CAITKTGPPYEQYF. The CDR3 DNA follows: TGCGCCATCACGAAGACAGGGCCCCCATACGAGCAGTACTTC.

The chain couples TRBV28 to TRBJ2-1; D tentatively fits TRBD1 or TRBD2 (7 bases each). The germline gives CDR1 MDHEN, CDR2 SYDVKM. V lost 5 bases to trimming and J lost 7 bases, with 21 bases between them. The CDR3 loop spans 16 amino acids. The CDR3 reads CASSRPGGALSNEQFF. CDR3 nucleotide sequence: TGTGCCAGCAGTCGTCCAGGGGGGGCCCTTTCTAATGAGCAGTTCTTC.

The chain carries TRBV12-3 or TRBV12-4 and TRBJ1-5; tentative D call: TRBD1 (6 bases). There are 15 residues in the CDR3. V lost 3 bases to trimming and J lost 7 bases, with 16 bases between them. CDR3 nucleotides: TGTGCCAGCAGTTTGCGGGGGCGCGAGGACCAGCCCCAGCATTTT. Translation gives CASSLRGREDQPQHF.

This clonotype has a single count. The CDR3 reads CASSLAKSRGTGELFF. The CDR3 bases are TGCGCCAGCAGCTTGGCCAAGTCTAGAGGGACCGGGGAGCTGTTTTTT. The chain combines TRBV5-1 with TRBJ2-2, with D tentatively TRBD2 (5 bases). The length of the CDR3 is 16 residues. The V and J ends lost 0 bases and 5 bases respectively, with 14 bases between them. In germline, CDR1 is SGHRS, CDR2 YFSETQ.

This chain uses TRBV20-1 with TRBJ2-1; D assignment may be TRBD1 or TRBD2 (5 bases each). This CDR3 comprises 14 residues. Germline CDR1 DFQATT, CDR2 SNEGSKA (reference sequence). V shed 3 bases and J shed 3 bases, with 12 bases lying between them. CDR3 bases: TGCAGTGCTAGTCGGGACCTGAGCTACAATGAGCAGTTCTTC. Translating it yields CSASRDLSYNEQFF.

The chain carries TRBV20-1 and TRBJ2-7; weak D call: TRBD1 (5 bases). Germline assignment: CDR1 DFQATT and CDR2 SNEGSKA (reference sequence). This CDR3 region has 15 residues. The V gene lost 6 bases and the J gene lost 2 bases, with 20 bases spanning the gap. CDR3 sequence: CSAINSQGLPYEQYF. The CDR3, as DNA: TGCAGTGCCATAAACTCGCAGGGCCTACCCTACGAGCAGTACTTC.

Regarding this clonotype: This clone may be a read error of a much larger clone one base away. The V call is TRBV4-1, the J call TRBJ2-3; D gene ambiguous. The CDR3 has 13 amino acids. CDR1 MGHRA and CDR2 YSYEKL come from the germline V gene. Trimming removed 1 base at V and 4 bases at J, with 6 bases between. The CDR3 sequence is CASSQVGPDTQYF. The CDR3 DNA reads TGCGCCAGCAGCCAAGTGGGCCCAGATACGCAGTATTTT.

The V and J genes are TRBV3-1 and TRBJ2-4; no firm D call. Germline V gives CDR1 LGHDT, CDR2 YNNKEL (reference sequence). The V and J ends lost 1 base and 0 bases respectively, with 7 bases between them. The CDR3 is 15 residues long. CDR3: CASSQGELAKNIQYF. The DNA of the CDR3 is TGTGCCAGCAGCCAAGGAGAGCTAGCCAAAAACATTCAGTACTTC.